This TCR beta chain originates from a study of blood T cell repertoires in COVID-19. The assay was immunoSEQ multiplex PCR, and TCRdb's table has in-frame clones only and misses some. The profile shows roughly 190,000 clones, approximately 90% of them singletons. This TCR was sampled from a man younger than 30 with active or convalescent COVID-19. The sequenced sample consisted of peripheral blood.

CDR3: CASYRGVYGYTF. The CDR3 DNA reads as TGTGCCAGCTACCGGGGGGTCTATGGCTACACCTTC. V gene TRBV19 combines with J gene TRBJ1-2; D perhaps matches TRBD1 (5 bases). The CDR3 contains 12 residues. Trimming removed 9 bases from V and 4 bases from J, with 12 bases in between. Germline V gene lookup returns CDR1 LNHDA and CDR2 SQIVND (reference sequence).